This record covers a single TCR beta chain. Random hexamers served to reverse transcribe roughly 0.45 to 1 ug RNA. TCRdb itself ran the immunoSEQ multiplex PCR reads through MiXCR, one entry per CDR3 protein. Of 150,000 to 200,000 distinct CDR3 sequences listed, around 96% are singletons. This entry comes from a study of CD8 T cells in Susac syndrome. Germline-derived CDR1 and CDR2 are KGHSH and LQKENI. Trimming removed 3 bases from V and 2 bases from J, with 9 bases in between. CDR3 length equals 14 residues. The sequencing sample was made of CD8+ T cells from PBMCs. This sequence originates from a human donor with multiple sclerosis. The rearrangement links TRBV18 to TRBJ2-3; D might be TRBD2 (5 bases). Here the CDR3 reads CASSPRDYTDTQYF. The DNA of the CDR3 is TGTGCCAGCTCACCCAGAGACTACACAGATACGCAGTATTTT. The full variable domain, completed using reference TRBV18 and TRBJ2-3, is NAGVMQNPRHLVRRRGQEARLRCSPMKGHSHVYWYRQLPEEGLKFMVYLQKENIIDESGMPKERFSAEFPKEGPSILRIQQVVRGDSAAYFCASSPRDYTDTQYFGPGTRLTVL.